The subject of this entry is one T cell receptor beta chain. Its antigen is unknown. One base away there is no much larger clone; base qualities are not given. The entry originates in a study of OX40 agonist ivuxolimab in advanced cancers. With regard to the full study: Ivuxolimab, which targeted the costimulatory receptor OX40 (CD134), was an agonistic, fully human IgG2 monoclonal antibody. Intravenous ivuxolimab was administered to patients every 2 weeks at six dose levels: 0.01, 0.1, 0.3, 1.5, 3 and 10 mg/kg. Of the 50 to 55 patients in dose escalation, about 19 had hepatocellular carcinoma, about 15 had melanoma, 9 had renal cell carcinoma and 9 had head and neck cancer. The dose-escalation cohort was roughly 80% male with a mean age of around 64 years, ranging from roughly 23 to 79. Patients were allowed to have had prior anti-PD-1, anti-PD-L1 or anti-CTLA-4 therapy, and more than 30% of the dose-escalation patients had previously received checkpoint inhibitors. Partial responses were achieved by three dose-escalation patients, of whom one had hepatocellular carcinoma and two had cutaneous melanoma. The purpose of peripheral TCRbeta sequencing was to test whether ivuxolimab changed TCR sequence diversity and led to clonal T-cell expansion. The paper reports the monotherapy dose-escalation portion (N of about 54 patients) of the phase I ivuxolimab trial.

The investigation overall reported the following: Low levels of normalized T-cell clonal expansion were also seen in some nonresponding patients. Partial responders in the 0.1-3.0 mg/kg groups had among the lowest normalized peripheral clonal expansion, especially among CD8+ T cells. The antigen specificity of the peripheral T cells that underwent clonal expansion was not determined. At doses from 0.1 to 3.0 mg/kg, clonal expansion was seen in both CD4+ and CD8+ blood T cells between baseline and week 6. After ivuxolimab, CD8+ T cells had more expanded clones than CD4+ T cells on average.

Including the terminal cysteine and phenylalanine, the CDR3 comprises 16 residues. The read is trimmed to its CDR3 DNA, 48 bases read in frame from base 1. V is cut back by 0 bases and J by 2 bases, with 8 bases in the junction unmatched. From a lookup of the germline V gene, CDR1 and CDR2 are SGDLS and YYNGEE. Genomic DNA was isolated from the sorted cells so that the TCRbeta CDR3 region could be sequenced. The immunoSEQ Assay was used for sequencing of TCRbeta CDR3 regions. Held by TCRdb, this immuneACCESS table contains in-frame sequences only and omits some clones. Under half of the omission traces to an unresolved V gene where checked; the cause of the rest is unknown. The sample table records tens of thousands of clones; approximately 93% of these occur just once. Jointly, the top ten make up about 18% of the sample. The trial excluded patients who had a history of autoimmune disease or were on systemic immunosuppression. Peripheral blood for TCR sequencing was collected from all dose cohorts at baseline, on cycle 4 day 1, and on cycle 7 day 1. The samples were drawn from a first-in-human, open-label, multicenter phase I dose-escalation trial of ivuxolimab. Adults with locally advanced or metastatic melanoma, renal cell, hepatocellular, or head and neck squamous cell carcinoma were enrolled in the trial. Before TCR sequencing, CD4+ T cells and CD8+ T cells from peripheral blood were sorted into separate populations.

The sequencing here drew on CD4+ or CD8+ T cells sorted from blood, taken in a trial of the OX40 agonist ivuxolimab. The TCR sequence derives from an adult with an advanced solid tumor such as melanoma, head and neck, liver or kidney cancer. The rearranged chain carries TRBV9 and TRBJ2-7; the junction holds 7 bases that match TRBD1. Here the CDR3 is given as CASSVDGQASAYEQYF. The DNA sequence is as follows: TGTGCCAGCAGCGTAGACGGACAGGCCAGCGCCTACGAGCAGTACTTC.